This T cell receptor beta chain was profiled in a study of cytotoxic CD8 clonotypes in ibrutinib-treated CLL. At the level of the study: Median treatment time before response sampling was eleven to twelve months, range 6 to 36. Broader study findings: Sampling of sustained-remission and progressing patients occurred at differing times.

Produced via immunoSEQ multiplex PCR; TCRdb's table is partial and in-frame only. The table lists under 150,000 clones, 80% to 85% of them singletons. Turning to this clone: Its cognate antigen is unknown.

V lost 9 bases, J lost 7 bases, and 15 bases lay in between. The CDR3 sequence is 13 residues long. CDR1 LNHDA and CDR2 SQIVND come from the germline V gene (reference sequence). The rearrangement uses TRBV19 and TRBJ1-4, with D possibly TRBD1 on 5 matching bases. This clonotype was sampled from a human donor with chronic lymphocytic leukemia. Here the sequenced sample was PBMCs, taken after 24 months of ibrutinib treatment. The CDR3 reads CASTGTGGEKLFF. The CDR3 DNA reads as TGTGCCAGCACCGGGACGGGGGGTGAAAAACTGTTTTTT. Complete variable domain (other parts from reference TRBV19 and TRBJ1-4): DGGITQSPKYLFRKEGQNVTLSCEQNLNHDAMYWYRQDPGQGLRLIYYSQIVNDFQKGDIAEGYSVSREKKESFPLTVTSAQKNPTAFYLCASTGTGGEKLFFGSGTQLSVL.